Listed below are T cell receptor beta chains from one sample, sequenced in a study of T cells in Graves' hyperthyroidism and ophthalmopathy. Via MiXCR, TCRdb re-called the multiplex PCR reads, giving one row per CDR3 protein. The sample carries about 96,000 distinct CDR3 sequences, roughly 49% recorded once. The sample consisted of blood. The source of these receptors is a woman aged 40 to 55 with Graves' hyperthyroidism. CDR3s include the opening cysteine and the closing phenylalanine or tryptophan. The size of a clone is reported for some rows only, either as once, few or many, or as a class for expanded clones.

j_gene,v_gene,abundance,CDR3aa
TRBJ1-1,TRBV10-2,NA,CASETERTEAFF
TRBJ1-2,TRBV7-2,many,CASSWGTVSGYTF
TRBJ1-2,TRBV6-5,many,CASSGLSGGYTF
TRBJ2-5,TRBV28,many,CASSFPSWRALQETQYF
TRBJ2-5,TRBV2,many,CASSERLAGAMTQYF
TRBJ1-1,TRBV12-3/TRBV12-4,many,CASSPTGREAFF
TRBJ1-6,TRBV20-1,once,CSAALTGQGFSPLHF
TRBJ2-5,TRBV6-1,many,CASSGGPTQETQYF
TRBJ2-5,TRBV5-1,many,CASSTGLAGAPHQETQYF
TRBJ2-2,TRBV12-3/TRBV12-4,NA,CASSLAGDTGELFF
TRBJ1-5,TRBV15,NA,CATSRGVQPQHF
TRBJ1-2,TRBV29-1,NA,CSGDRGARGYTF
TRBJ1-2,TRBV9,NA,CASSVQGVANYGHTF
TRBJ2-2,TRBV6-5,few,CASSYSMGENTGELFF
TRBJ1-1,TRBV27,many,CASSLSSVMNTEAFF